In its sample, the clone carrying this TCR beta chain was seen once. This specimen comes from a study of identical twins. From the 5' RACE reads, TCRdb called clonotypes with MiXCR, one entry per CDR3 protein. This table holds 400,000 to 650,000 distinct CDR3 sequences, about 20% found once. V lost 3 bases, J lost 2 bases, and 10 bases stayed unmatched. CDR1 is KGHSY and CDR2 is FQNENV in the germline V gene. The length of the CDR3 is 17 residues. The data were also submitted as part of a second study, on T cells expressing NK-cell markers.

The chain combines TRBV16 with TRBJ2-3, with 8 bases fitting TRBD2. This clonotype was obtained from a woman under 30 in good health. Specimen: CD4+ T cells sorted from blood. In nucleotides, the CDR3 is TGTGCCAGCAGCCATCGCGGGGGGATTTGGGTCACAGATACGCAGTATTTT. The encoded protein is CASSHRGGIWVTDTQYF.